This is a list of T cell receptor beta chains from one sample in a study of blood T cell repertoires in COVID-19. Produced via immunoSEQ multiplex PCR; TCRdb's table is partial and in-frame only. The repertoire consists of 250,000 to 350,000 clones, with around 90% occurring once and the leading ten covering less than 3.5%. Sequenced material: peripheral blood. The source of these receptors is a woman aged 25 to 39 with COVID-19, enrolled during active disease. CDR3s include the opening cysteine and the closing phenylalanine or tryptophan. Rows may omit the clone size; those that give it use once, few, many or a size class.

CDR3aa,abundance,v_gene
CATSRDAGITDTQYF,-,TRBV15
CASSEEGRGLGYTF,-,TRBV2
CASSLGDSFYEQYF,-,TRBV5-6
CASRRTGGEAFF,once,TRBV2
CASKDSGHEQFF,-,TRBV2
CAATSGLQETQYF,few,TRBV18
CASSSLLSGVAYEQYF,-,TRBV7-9
CATSAGEGGNQPQHF,-,TRBV24-1
CASIDRETGYTF,-,TRBV19
CASLPTGPFGYTF,-,TRBV6-5
CASGRARAGTDTQYF,-,TRBV2
CASSFGGNTEAFF,-,TRBV5-6
CASNRVPGYTF,-,TRBV27
CASRTQGHNEKLFF,-,TRBV2
CASSELTSLTDTQYF,-,TRBV2
CAWSVRDRGLLSSQPQHF,-,TRBV30
CASSITGGWETQYF,-,TRBV19
CASRERTGLYQPQHF,-,TRBV2
CAWSPGAPTNEKLFF,-,TRBV30
CASSRGTGLANYGYTF,-,TRBV5-4